This section outlines one T cell receptor beta chain sequence together with its context. The data stem from a study of blood T cell repertoires in COVID-19. At the level of the study: Samples representing acute and convalescent COVID-19 were sourced from the United States, Italy and Spain. In each case, the material was cDNA or gDNA derived from T cells, B-cell-depleted T cells, or PBMCs.

In the authors' workflow: Estimates of nucleated cell counts were drawn from the amplification of reference gene primers. The table came from immunoSEQ multiplex PCR; TCRdb's copy has only in-frame clones and leaves some out. V, J and clone size are taken as reported in that table, and D and trimming were inferred from the DNA itself. The table shows about 98,000 clones, with about 91% occurring only once. CDR1 is MNHEY and CDR2 is SVGAGI in the germline V gene. This CDR3 is 14 amino acids long. V was clipped by 5 bases and J by 1 base; unmatched bases: 5. The J gene is TRBJ2-7, the V gene TRBV6-5; TRBD1 aligns across 7 bases. The source material was peripheral blood. This sequence originates from a man between 18 and 35 years old with acute or convalescent COVID-19. The CDR3 reads CASSTGVGSYEQYF. DNA of the CDR3: TGTGCCAGCAGTACAGGGGTTGGGTCCTACGAGCAGTACTTC.